Sequencing of this T cell receptor (beta chain) was carried out in a study of blood T cell repertoires in COVID-19 (dated by TCRdb to between 2020 and 2021). About the full investigation: Samples from collaborators originated in the United States, Italy and Spain and spanned both the acute and convalescent phases of COVID-19. The prospective study material was composed of cDNA or gDNA derived from T cells, B-cell-depleted T cells, or PBMCs. Subjects who had been exposed to COVID-19, were actively infected with it, or had recovered from it provided the deeply sampled blood TCRbeta repertoires that made up the dataset. The repertoires were made available in a free public database intended to serve as a resource for research on the immune response to SARS-CoV-2. The samples were drawn from two sources: the first 160 participants of the ongoing ImmuneRACE study, and approximately 1,300 subjects contributed by 6 global collaborators. Sample metadata almost always included a de-identified subject ID, COVID-19 status, age in years and sex. Where HLA class I and class II types were available, the types were taken from metadata supplied by the sample provider, not from assay-based typing.

Here is what the overall study found, with its caveats: How much clinical and demographic metadata was included differed by source and by participant, and the metadata was provided uncurated.

Details on this clone: What this receptor recognizes is not known. Per-base qualities were not stored, and no clone one base away is much larger.

One collaborating source in Seattle enrolled patients while the patients were actively infected and followed the patients over time throughout the course of disease. Whole blood was collected in K2EDTA tubes by collaborating institutions according to the institutions' own protocols. For TCRbeta analysis, collaborator samples were shipped as frozen whole blood, as isolated PBMCs, or as DNA extracted from either sample type. The CDR3 runs 18 amino acids, cysteine and phenylalanine included. The retained sequence is limited to the CDR3, 54 bases, with the frame set at the first base. The junction carries 19 bases between V and J, which are trimmed by 2 bases and 0 bases respectively. The germline V gene (reference sequence) supplies CDR1 GTSNPN and CDR2 SVGIG. The immunoSEQ Assay, a bias-controlled multiplex PCR, was used to amplify TCRbeta CDR3 regions from genomic DNA. Per the original workflow: The number of nucleated cells in each sample was estimated from the amplification of reference gene primers within the assay. To quantify the absolute abundance of each unique TCRbeta CDR3 rearrangement, sequence reads were collapsed and filtered. For each sample, productive Simpson clonality was calculated as the square root of Simpson's diversity index over productive rearrangements. TCRdb took this table from immuneACCESS and kept in-frame rearrangements with V and J called. Such tables lack part of the clones; where checked against another copy, unresolved V genes explain under half of the gap, and the rest is unexplained. V and J calls plus clone size are reproduced from that table; the DNA served to infer D and trimming. The table for this sample lists about 57,000 clones; about nine tenths of them were counted only once. The ten most abundant clones make up around a fifth of the sample.

Sequenced sample: peripheral blood. This chain joins TRBV30 to TRBJ1-4; the D segment cannot be called with confidence. This sequence originates from an elderly woman with COVID-19, enrolled during active disease. The DNA reads as follows: TGTGCCTGGAGTACTAAAGGCTTTTTAAGCGCAACTAATGAAAAACTGTTTTTT. Protein translation: CAWSTKGFLSATNEKLFF. With the portions outside the CDR3 filled from the reference TRBV30 and TRBJ1-4 genes, the complete variable region becomes SQTIHQWPATLVQPVGSPLSLECTVEGTSNPNLYWYRQAAGRGLQLLFYSVGIGQISSEVPQNLSASRPQDRQFILSSKKLLLSDSGFYLCAWSTKGFLSATNEKLFFGSGTQLSVL.